The rows below give T cell receptor beta chains drawn from one sample of a study of blood T cell repertoires in COVID-19. Assay used: immunoSEQ multiplex PCR; TCRdb lists only in-frame clones, some missing. The table has 160,000 or so clones, approximately 87% seen once. Sequenced sample: peripheral blood. Receptor source: a woman in her sixties or seventies with COVID-19, enrolled during active disease. Both conserved end residues are part of each CDR3. Fields, in order: J gene, D gene, V gene, clone size, CDR3 DNA, CDR3 protein. The D gene is left open where the match is weak. Size values are once, few and many counts, or a class for expanded clones, and some rows have none.

TRBJ1-2	TRBD1	TRBV7-2	-	TGTGCCAGCAGCTCACGGCGAGGGACAGCCCCGGAGGGCTACACCTTC	CASSSRRGTAPEGYTF
TRBJ2-7	-	TRBV6-1	-	TGTGCCAGCAGTGAAAGGGGACTGAAAACCTACGAGCAGTACTTC	CASSERGLKTYEQYF
TRBJ1-6	TRBD1	TRBV3-1/TRBV3-2	-	TGTGCCAGCAGCCACGGGGACAGGGGGAATTCACCCCTCCACTTT	CASSHGDRGNSPLHF
TRBJ1-2	-	TRBV28	-	TGTGCCAGCAGTCCTAGCTTGCGTCGAGGCTACACCTTC	CASSPSLRRGYTF
TRBJ2-3	TRBD1	TRBV10-3	-	TGTGCCATCAGTGGGACAGGGGGTCAAGACTTAGCCACAGATACGCAGTATTTT	CAISGTGGQDLATDTQYF
TRBJ2-1	TRBD2	TRBV30	-	TGTGCCTGGGCCGGACTAGTGGTAAATGAGCAGTTCTTC	CAWAGLVVNEQFF
TRBJ2-7	-	TRBV6-2/TRBV6-3	few	TGTGCCAGCAGTTACATCACAGCCCACGAGCAGTACTTC	CASSYITAHEQYF
TRBJ1-2	-	TRBV5-1	-	TGCGCCAGCAGCCCGGCGGGGGAAGGCTACACCTTC	CASSPAGEGYTF
TRBJ2-7	-	TRBV3-1/TRBV3-2	once	TGTGCCAGCAGCCACACATCAGGGCCAGCCTACGAGCAGTACTTC	CASSHTSGPAYEQYF
TRBJ1-2	-	TRBV28	-	TGTGCCAGCAGTTTATTTTCCAGAGAGGGAATCTATGGCTACACCTTC	CASSLFSREGIYGYTF
TRBJ1-4	-	TRBV5-1	-	TGCGCCAGCAGCTTGGGGGTAGCTTCAACTAATGAAAAACTGTTTTTT	CASSLGVASTNEKLFF
TRBJ2-1	TRBD2	TRBV6-1	once	TGTGCCAGCAGTGAAGGAGCGGGAGCCTACAATGAGCAGTTCTTC	CASSEGAGAYNEQFF
TRBJ1-1	-	TRBV19	-	TGTGCCAGTAGTGCGGGGATCATCTCCAGGTACACTGAAGCTTTCTTT	CASSAGIISRYTEAFF
TRBJ2-6	TRBD1	TRBV19	-	TGTGCCAGTAGTATAGGGGGAACGACAGGGTATCTCTCTGGGGCCAACGTCCTGACTTTC	CASSIGGTTGYLSGANVLTF
TRBJ2-1	TRBD2	TRBV19	-	TGTGCCAGTAGTCCCCGGCGGGGGGCCTACAATGAGCAGTTCTTC	CASSPRRGAYNEQFF
TRBJ2-6	-	TRBV6-4	-	TGTGCCAGCAGTCCCCAAATGGCGGCTTCTGGGGCCAACGTCCTGACTTTC	CASSPQMAASGANVLTF